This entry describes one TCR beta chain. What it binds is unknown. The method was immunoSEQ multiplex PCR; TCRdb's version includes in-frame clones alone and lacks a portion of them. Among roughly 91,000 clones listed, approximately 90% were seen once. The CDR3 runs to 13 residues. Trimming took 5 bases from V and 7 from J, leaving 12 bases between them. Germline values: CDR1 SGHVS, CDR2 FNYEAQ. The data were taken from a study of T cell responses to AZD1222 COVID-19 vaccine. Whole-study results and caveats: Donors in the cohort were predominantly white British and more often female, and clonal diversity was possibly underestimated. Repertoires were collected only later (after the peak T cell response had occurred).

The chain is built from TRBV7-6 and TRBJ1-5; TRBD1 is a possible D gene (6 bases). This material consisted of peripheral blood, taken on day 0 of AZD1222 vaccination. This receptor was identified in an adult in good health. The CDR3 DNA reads TGTGCCAGCAGCGTTGGACAGCAACAGCCCCAGCATTTT. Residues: CASSVGQQQPQHF.